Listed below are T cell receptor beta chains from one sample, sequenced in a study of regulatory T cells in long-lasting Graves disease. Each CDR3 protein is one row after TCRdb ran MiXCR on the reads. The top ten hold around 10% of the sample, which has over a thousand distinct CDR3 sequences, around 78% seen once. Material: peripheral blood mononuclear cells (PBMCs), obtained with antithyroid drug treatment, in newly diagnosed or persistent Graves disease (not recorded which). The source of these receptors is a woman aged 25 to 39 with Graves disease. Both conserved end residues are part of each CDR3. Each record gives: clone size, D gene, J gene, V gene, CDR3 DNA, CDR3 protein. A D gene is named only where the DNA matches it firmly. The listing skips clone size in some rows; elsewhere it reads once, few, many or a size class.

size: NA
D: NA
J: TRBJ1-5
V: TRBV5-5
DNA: TGTGCCAGCAGCTTGGGGGGTGTGACAGTCAACCAGCCCCAGCATTTT
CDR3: CASSLGGVTVNQPQHF

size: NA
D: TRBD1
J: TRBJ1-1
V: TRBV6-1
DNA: TGTGCCAGCAGTGAGGACAGGGGCACTGAAGCTTTCTTT
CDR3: CASSEDRGTEAFF

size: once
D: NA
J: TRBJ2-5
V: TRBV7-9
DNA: TGTGCCAGCAGCACAGGGCGGCGCCAACGAGAGACCCAGTACTTC
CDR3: CASSTGRRQRETQYF

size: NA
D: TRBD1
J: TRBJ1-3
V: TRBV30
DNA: TGTGCCTGGAATCCGGGACAGCCTGGAAACACCATATATTTT
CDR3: CAWNPGQPGNTIYF

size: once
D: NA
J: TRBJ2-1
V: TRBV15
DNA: TGTGCCACCAGCAGAGCGGCGGGAAATGAGCAGTTCTTC
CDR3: CATSRAAGNEQFF

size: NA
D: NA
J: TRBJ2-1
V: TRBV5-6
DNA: TGTGCCAGCAGCTTAAACTACAATGAGCAGTTCTTC
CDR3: CASSLNYNEQFF

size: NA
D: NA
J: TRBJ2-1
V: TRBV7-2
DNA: TGTGCCAGCAGCCGAGGTCAATATGAGCAGTTCTTC
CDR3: CASSRGQYEQFF

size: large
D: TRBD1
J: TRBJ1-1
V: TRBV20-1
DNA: TGCAGTGCTAGAGGGACAGGGGACACTGAAGCTTTCTTT
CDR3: CSARGTGDTEAFF

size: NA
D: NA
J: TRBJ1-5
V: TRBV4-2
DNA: TGTGCCAGCAGCCAAGACGGGGGGGATCTATCTCAGCCCCAGCATTTT
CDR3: CASSQDGGDLSQPQHF

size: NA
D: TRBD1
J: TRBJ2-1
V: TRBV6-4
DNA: TGTGCCAGCAGGACTCTGACAGGGAGCTCCTACAATGAGCAGTTCTTC
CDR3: CASRTLTGSSYNEQFF

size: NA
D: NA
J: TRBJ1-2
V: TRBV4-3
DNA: TGCGCCAGCAGCCAGGACACGGACTATGGCTACACCTTC
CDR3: CASSQDTDYGYTF

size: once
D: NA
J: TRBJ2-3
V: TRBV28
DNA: TGTGCCAGCAGTTTTGGGGTCGATACGCAGTATTTT
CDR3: CASSFGVDTQYF

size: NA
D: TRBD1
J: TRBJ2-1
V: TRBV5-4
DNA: TGTGCCAGCAGCTTCCATAGGACAGGGGGTTCCAATGAGCAGTTCTTC
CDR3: CASSFHRTGGSNEQFF

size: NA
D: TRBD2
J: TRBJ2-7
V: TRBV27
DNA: TGTGCCAGCAGCCCCTCGGGCGGGAGCTACTCCTACGAGCAGTACTTC
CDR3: CASSPSGGSYSYEQYF